This T cell receptor (beta chain) was documented in a study of blood T cell repertoires in COVID-19. At the level of the study: Researchers got acute and convalescent COVID-19 samples from the United States, Italy and Spain. In each case, the material was cDNA or gDNA derived from T cells, B-cell-depleted T cells, or PBMCs.

The trim removed 0 bases at V and 3 bases at J, leaving 1 base unmatched. CDR1 and CDR2 (germline): SGHTA, FQGTGA. The CDR3 covers 14 residues. Sequencing used immunoSEQ multiplex PCR; TCRdb keeps in-frame clones, though not all of them. The data show 250,000 to 400,000 clones, with around 84% seen just once and 1.5% to 2% held by the top ten. Residents of 24 US areas, aged about 18 to 89 years, made up the participants. Researchers sorted participants into cohorts using their self-reported clinical history. This TCR was recovered from a woman aged 25 to 45 who had been exposed to COVID-19. V and J are TRBV7-3 and TRBJ1-1, with 7 bases matching TRBD1. Sequencing was performed on PBMCs or T cells enriched from blood (not recorded which). The CDR3 DNA is TGTGCCAGCAGCTTAACGGGGACAGACACTGAAGCTTTCTTT. This encodes CASSLTGTDTEAFF.